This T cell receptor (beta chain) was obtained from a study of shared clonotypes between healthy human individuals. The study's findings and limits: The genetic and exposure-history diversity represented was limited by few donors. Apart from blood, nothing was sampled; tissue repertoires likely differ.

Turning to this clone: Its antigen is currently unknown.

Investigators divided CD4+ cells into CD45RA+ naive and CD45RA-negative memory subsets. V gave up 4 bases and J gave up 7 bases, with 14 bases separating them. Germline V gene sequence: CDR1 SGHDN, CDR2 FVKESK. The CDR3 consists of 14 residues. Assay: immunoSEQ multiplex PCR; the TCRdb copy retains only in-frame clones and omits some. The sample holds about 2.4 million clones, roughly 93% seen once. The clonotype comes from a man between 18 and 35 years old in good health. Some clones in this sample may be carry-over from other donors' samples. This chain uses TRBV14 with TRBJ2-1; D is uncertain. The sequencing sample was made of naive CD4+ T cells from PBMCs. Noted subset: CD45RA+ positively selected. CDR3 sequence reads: CASSRRGWDNEQFF. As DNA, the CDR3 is TGTGCCAGCAGCCGCCGAGGTTGGGATAATGAGCAGTTCTTC. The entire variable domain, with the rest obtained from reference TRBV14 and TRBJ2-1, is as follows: EAGVTQFPSHSVIEKGQTVTLRCDPISGHDNLYWYRRVMGKEIKFLLHFVKESKQDESGMPNNRFLAERTGGTYSTLKVQPAELEDSGVYFCASSRRGWDNEQFFGPGTRLTVL.